Listed here are 17 T cell receptor beta chains from one sample, sequenced in a study of CD8 T cells in Susac syndrome. RNA, at about 0.5 to 1 ug, was reverse transcribed with random hexamers. TCRdb reprocessed the immunoSEQ multiplex PCR reads with MiXCR, giving one entry per CDR3 protein. The data contain about 210,000 distinct CDR3 sequences, around 93% of them singletons. Material for sequencing was CD4+ T cells from PBMCs. Source of these receptors: a human donor in good health.

This clonotype was recorded only once. The chain is built from TRBV19 and TRBJ1-5; D ambiguous. Trimming stripped 5 bases from V and 5 bases from J, with 1 base between. CDR1 and CDR2 (germline): LNHDA, SQIVND (reference sequence). CDR3 length equals 10 residues. The CDR3 here is CASSDQPQHF. In DNA, the CDR3 is TGTGCCAGTAGTGATCAGCCCCAGCATTTT.

The chain joins TRBV11-1 to TRBJ2-5, with D possibly being TRBD2 (5 bases). Per the germline V gene, CDR1 is SGHAT and CDR2 is FQDESV (reference sequence). V shed 0 bases and J shed 7 bases, with 12 bases lying between them. The CDR3 contains 14 residues. Here the CDR3 reads CASSLALAAGTQYF. The CDR3 coding sequence is TGTGCCAGCAGCTTAGCGTTGGCCGCGGGGACCCAGTACTTC.

This chain connects TRBV7-2 to TRBJ2-3; D possibly corresponds to TRBD1 (6 bases). With 3 bases removed from V and 2 bases from J, the gap between germline ends came to 9 bases. This CDR3 contains 14 residues. Germline V gives CDR1 SGHTA, CDR2 FQGNSA. CDR3 nucleotides: TGTGCCAGCAGCTTCAAGGGGGTCACAGATACGCAGTATTTT. Translated, it gives CASSFKGVTDTQYF. The whole variable domain, filled in from reference TRBV7-2 and TRBJ2-3, reads GAGVSQSPSNKVTEKGKDVELRCDPISGHTALYWYRQSLGQGLEFLIYFQGNSAPDKSGLPSDRFSAERTGGSVSTLTIQRTQQEDSAVYLCASSFKGVTDTQYFGPGTRLTVL.

The chain joins TRBV5-1 to TRBJ2-4; tentative D call: TRBD1 (6 bases). Germline V gene data show CDR1 as SGHRS and CDR2 as YFSETQ. The CDR3 runs to 16 residues. Trimming shortened V by 0 bases and J by 3 bases, and 13 bases separated the two germline ends. The CDR3 DNA sequence: TGCGCCAGCAGCTTGGCCCCAGGGGTGGACAAAAACATTCAGTACTTC. Protein sequence: CASSLAPGVDKNIQYF.

The chain joins TRBV9 to TRBJ2-2; TRBD2 is a possible D gene (6 bases). The CDR3 contains 16 residues. With 1 base removed from V and 8 bases from J, the gap between germline ends came to 18 bases. Germline V gene sequence: CDR1 SGDLS, CDR2 YYNGEE. The CDR3 here is CASSVFSGASTGELFF. The CDR3 DNA follows: TGTGCCAGCAGCGTATTCTCGGGAGCGAGTACGGGGGAGCTGTTTTTT.

This sequence joins TRBV29-1 and TRBJ2-2; 9 positions match TRBD2. J gave up 0 bases and V 6 bases, and 2 bases lay outside the gene matches. Germline CDR1 is SQVTM and CDR2 is ANQGSEA. This CDR3 is built from 14 residues. Written as DNA, the CDR3 is TGCAGCGTCGCGGGGGGGCCGAACACCGGGGAGCTGTTTTTT. This translates into CSVAGGPNTGELFF.

This clonotype came up once. The V and J genes are TRBV20-1 and TRBJ1-5; a possible D gene is TRBD1 (6 bases). The CDR3 is 12 amino acids. Trimming cost V 7 bases and J 6 bases, with 13 bases left between them. CDR1 and CDR2 (germline): DFQATT, SNEGSKA (reference sequence). CDR3 bases: TGCAGTGTCGAAGGGGGTTCTCAGCCCCAGCATTTT. This codes for CSVEGGSQPQHF.

The CDR3 sequence is CATSGSGTGYYEQYF. For the CDR3, the DNA is TGTGCCACCAGTGGATCCGGGACAGGGTACTACGAGCAGTACTTC. The chain recombines TRBV24-1 with TRBJ2-7, with TRBD1 matching over 9 bases. Germline CDR1 KGHDR, CDR2 SFDVKD. The CDR3 is 15 amino acids. V shed 5 bases, J shed 3 bases, and the junction held 7 bases outside the gene matches.

The J gene is TRBJ1-2, the V gene TRBV20-1; no clear D. The CDR3 runs to 14 residues. The germline V gene has CDR1 DFQATT and CDR2 SNEGSKA (reference sequence). V lost 6 bases and J 2 bases, leaving 16 bases between the germline ends. This CDR3 is CSASELGRNYGYTF. DNA for the CDR3: TGCAGTGCCAGTGAGTTGGGCAGGAACTATGGCTACACCTTC.

This clonotype was observed a handful of times. The V and J genes are TRBV19 and TRBJ2-2, with unresolved D. Deletions cut 6 bases from V and 6 bases from J, with 8 bases between. The germline gives CDR1 LNHDA, CDR2 SQIVND (reference sequence). CDR3 length: 12 amino acids. The CDR3 coding sequence is TGTGCCAGTAGCCGGGTCCCCGGGGAGCTGTTTTTT. This gives the protein CASSRVPGELFF.

The chain has TRBV6-5 and TRBJ1-1; TRBD1 might be the D (5 bases). CDR3 size: 16 residues. Germline V CDR1 and CDR2: MNHEY, SVGAGI. Between the trimmed V and J ends, which lost 2 bases and 0 bases, there was a span of 13 bases. CDR3 region: CASSYMQGGMNTEAFF. The CDR3 DNA reads TGTGCCAGCAGTTACATGCAGGGAGGAATGAACACTGAAGCTTTCTTT.

The gene calls are TRBV5-1 and TRBJ2-1; weak D call: TRBD1 (5 bases). Deletions cut 0 bases from V and 9 bases from J, with 16 bases between. The CDR3 is 15 residues long. Germline CDR1 SGHRS, CDR2 YFSETQ. The CDR3 here is CASSLEGPTMGEQFF. The CDR3 nucleotides are TGCGCCAGCAGCTTGGAGGGGCCCACCATGGGTGAGCAGTTCTTC.

This clonotype showed up just once. The chain carries TRBV13 and TRBJ1-1, with unresolved D. V was shortened by 0 bases and J by 3 bases, with 8 bases between the two germline ends. From germline, CDR1 is PRHDT and CDR2 FYEKMQ (reference sequence). CDR3 size: 14 residues. The DNA for the CDR3 is TGTGCCAGCAGCTTAGGCGGGGAGGACACTGAAGCTTTCTTT. This gives the protein CASSLGGEDTEAFF.

The V gene is TRBV5-1, the J gene TRBJ2-7; possibly TRBD1 or TRBD2 for D (5 bases each). V gave up 0 bases and J gave up 7 bases, with 17 bases separating them. The CDR3 is made up of 15 amino acids. Germline values: CDR1 SGHRS, CDR2 YFSETQ. The CDR3 nucleotides read TGCGCCAGCAGCTTGGAGGGGCAGGGCACTAGGGAGCAGTACTTC. It translates to CASSLEGQGTREQYF.

V is TRBV7-9 and J is TRBJ2-2; 8 bases match TRBD1. The V segment lost 2 bases and the J segment 0 bases; nucleotides outside the gene matches: 2. The CDR3 spans 16 residues. Germline-derived CDR1 and CDR2 are SEHNR and FQNEAQ (reference sequence). The DNA for the CDR3 is TGTGCCAGCAGCTTAAGACAGGGGACGAACACCGGGGAGCTGTTTTTT. Its translation is CASSLRQGTNTGELFF. Supplemented by reference TRBV7-9 and TRBJ2-2, the full variable domain reads DTGVSQNPRHKITKRGQNVTFRCDPISEHNRLYWYRQTLGQGPEFLTYFQNEAQLEKSRLLSDRFSAERPKGSFSTLEIQRTEQGDSAMYLCASSLRQGTNTGELFFGEGSRLTVL.

The V and J genes are TRBV7-8 and TRBJ2-5, with a weak D call TRBD1 (5 bases). The CDR3 extends over 16 amino acids. V gave up 5 bases and J gave up 1 base, with 17 bases separating them. The germline V gene encodes CDR1 SGHVS and CDR2 FQNEAQ. The CDR3 nucleotides read TGTGCCAGCAGCGAAACGACAGAATGGAGCCAAGAGACCCAGTACTTC. It specifies CASSETTEWSQETQYF.

The chain combines TRBV7-2 with TRBJ1-1; 8 nucleotides match TRBD1. The CDR3 sequence is 17 residues long. Per germline, CDR1 SGHTA and CDR2 FQGNSA. The trim removed 1 base at V and 3 bases at J, leaving 10 bases unmatched. CDR3 protein: CASSLVVGTGLYTEAFF. CDR3 coding DNA: TGTGCCAGCAGCTTAGTAGTGGGGACAGGTCTTTACACTGAAGCTTTCTTT.